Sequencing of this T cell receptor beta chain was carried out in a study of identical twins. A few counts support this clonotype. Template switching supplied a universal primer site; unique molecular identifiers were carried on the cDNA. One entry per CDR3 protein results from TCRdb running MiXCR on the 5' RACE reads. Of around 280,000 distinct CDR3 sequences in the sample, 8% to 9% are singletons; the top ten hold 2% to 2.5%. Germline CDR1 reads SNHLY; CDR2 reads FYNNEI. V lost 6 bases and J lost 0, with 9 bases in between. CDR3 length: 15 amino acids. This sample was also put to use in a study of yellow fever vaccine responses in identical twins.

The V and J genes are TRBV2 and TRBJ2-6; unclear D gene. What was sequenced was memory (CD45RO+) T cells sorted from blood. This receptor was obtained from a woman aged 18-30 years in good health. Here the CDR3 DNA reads TGTGCCAGCAGCGCTGACATCTCTGGGGCCAACGTCCTGACTTTC. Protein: CASSADISGANVLTF.